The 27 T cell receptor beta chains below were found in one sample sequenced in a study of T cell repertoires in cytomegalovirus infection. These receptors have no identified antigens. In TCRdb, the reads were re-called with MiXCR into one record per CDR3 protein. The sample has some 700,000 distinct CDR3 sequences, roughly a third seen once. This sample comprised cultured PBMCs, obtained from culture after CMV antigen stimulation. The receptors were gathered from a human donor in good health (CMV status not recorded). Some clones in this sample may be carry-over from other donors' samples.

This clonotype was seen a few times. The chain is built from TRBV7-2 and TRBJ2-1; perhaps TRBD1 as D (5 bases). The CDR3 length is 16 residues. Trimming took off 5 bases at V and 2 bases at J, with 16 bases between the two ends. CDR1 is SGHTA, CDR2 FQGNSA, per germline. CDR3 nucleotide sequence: TGTGCCAGCAGCCCGTCTGGGGCAGGCGCCTACAATGAGCAGTTCTTC. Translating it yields CASSPSGAGAYNEQFF.

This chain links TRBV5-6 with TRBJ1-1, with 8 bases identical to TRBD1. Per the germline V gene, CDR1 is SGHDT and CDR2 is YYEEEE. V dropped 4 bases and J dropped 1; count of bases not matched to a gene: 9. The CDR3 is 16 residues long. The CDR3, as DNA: TGTGCCAGCAGCATCCGACAGGGGCGAGGGAACACTGAAGCTTTCTTT. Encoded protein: CASSIRQGRGNTEAFF.

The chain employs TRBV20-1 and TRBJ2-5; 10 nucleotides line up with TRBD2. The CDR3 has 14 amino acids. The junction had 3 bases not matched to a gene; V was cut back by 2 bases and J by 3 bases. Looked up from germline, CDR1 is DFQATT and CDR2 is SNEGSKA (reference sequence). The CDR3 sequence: CSARWLAGEETQYF. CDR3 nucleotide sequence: TGCAGTGCTAGATGGCTAGCGGGAGAAGAGACCCAGTACTTC.

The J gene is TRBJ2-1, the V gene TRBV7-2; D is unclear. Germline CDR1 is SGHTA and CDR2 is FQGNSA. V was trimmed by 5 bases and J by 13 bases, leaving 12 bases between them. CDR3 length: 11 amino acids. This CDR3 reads CASSQTLRQFF. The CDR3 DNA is TGTGCCAGCAGCCAGACCCTCAGACAGTTCTTC.

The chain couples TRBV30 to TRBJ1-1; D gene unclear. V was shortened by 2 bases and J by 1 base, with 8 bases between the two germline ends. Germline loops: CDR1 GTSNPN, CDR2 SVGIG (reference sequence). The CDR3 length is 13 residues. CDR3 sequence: CAWSKTQNTEAFF. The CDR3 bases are TGTGCCTGGAGTAAAACACAGAACACTGAAGCTTTCTTT. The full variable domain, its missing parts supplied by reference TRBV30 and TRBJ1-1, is SQTIHQWPATLVQPVGSPLSLECTVEGTSNPNLYWYRQAAGRGLQLLFYSVGIGQISSEVPQNLSASRPQDRQFILSSKKLLLSDSGFYLCAWSKTQNTEAFFGQGTRLTVV.

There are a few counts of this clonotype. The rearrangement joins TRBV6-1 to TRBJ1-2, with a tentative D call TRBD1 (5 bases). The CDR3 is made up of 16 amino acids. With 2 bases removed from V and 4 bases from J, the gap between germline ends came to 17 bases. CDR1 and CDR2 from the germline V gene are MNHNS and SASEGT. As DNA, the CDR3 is TGTGCCAGCAGTGAATGGACCCAGGGTTCGGGCTATGGCTACACCTTC. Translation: CASSEWTQGSGYGYTF.

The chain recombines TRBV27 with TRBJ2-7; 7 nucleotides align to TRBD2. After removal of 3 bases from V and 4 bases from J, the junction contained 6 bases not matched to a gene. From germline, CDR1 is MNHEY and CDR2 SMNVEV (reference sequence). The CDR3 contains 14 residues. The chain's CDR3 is CASSFGAGRYEQYF. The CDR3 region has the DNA TGTGCCAGCAGTTTTGGAGCGGGACGGTACGAGCAGTACTTC.

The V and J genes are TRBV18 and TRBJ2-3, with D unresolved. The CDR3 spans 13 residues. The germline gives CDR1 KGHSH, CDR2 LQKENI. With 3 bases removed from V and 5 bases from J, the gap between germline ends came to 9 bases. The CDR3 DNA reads TGTGCCAGCTCACCGTCGCGGCAAGATACGCAGTATTTT. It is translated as CASSPSRQDTQYF.

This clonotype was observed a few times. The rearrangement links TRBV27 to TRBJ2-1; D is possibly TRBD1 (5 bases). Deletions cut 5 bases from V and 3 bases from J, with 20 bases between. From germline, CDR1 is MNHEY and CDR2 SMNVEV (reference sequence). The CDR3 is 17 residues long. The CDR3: CASSAFVQGDLYNEQFF. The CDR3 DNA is TGTGCCAGCAGTGCATTTGTTCAGGGTGACCTCTACAATGAGCAGTTCTTC.

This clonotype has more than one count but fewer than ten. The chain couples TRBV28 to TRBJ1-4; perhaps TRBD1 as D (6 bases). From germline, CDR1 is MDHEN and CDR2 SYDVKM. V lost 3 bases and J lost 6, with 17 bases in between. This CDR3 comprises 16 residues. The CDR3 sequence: CASSFTGAEGDEKLFF. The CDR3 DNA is TGTGCCAGCAGTTTTACGGGGGCCGAGGGAGATGAAAAACTGTTTTTT.

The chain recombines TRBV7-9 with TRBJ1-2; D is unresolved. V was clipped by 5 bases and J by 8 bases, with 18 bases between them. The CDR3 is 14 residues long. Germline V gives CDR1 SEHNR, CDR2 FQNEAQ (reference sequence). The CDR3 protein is CASSPIGGRWGYTF. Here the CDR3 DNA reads TGTGCCAGCAGCCCGATCGGCGGAAGATGGGGCTACACCTTC. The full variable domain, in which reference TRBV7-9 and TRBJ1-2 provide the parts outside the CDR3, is DTGVSQNPRHKITKRGQNVTFRCDPISEHNRLYWYRQTLGQGPEFLTYFQNEAQLEKSRLLSDRFSAERPKGSFSTLEIQRTEQGDSAMYLCASSPIGGRWGYTFGSGTRLTVV.

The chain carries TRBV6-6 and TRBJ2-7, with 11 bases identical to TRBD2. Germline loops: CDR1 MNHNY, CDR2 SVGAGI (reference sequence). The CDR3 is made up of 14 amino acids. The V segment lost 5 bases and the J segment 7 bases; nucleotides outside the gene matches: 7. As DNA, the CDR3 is TGTGCCAGCAGTGATCTGGGACTAGCGGATGAGCAGTACTTC. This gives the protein CASSDLGLADEQYF.

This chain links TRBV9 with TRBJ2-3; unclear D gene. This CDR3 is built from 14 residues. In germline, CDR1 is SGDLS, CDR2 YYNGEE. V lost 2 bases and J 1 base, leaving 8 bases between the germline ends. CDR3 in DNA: TGTGCCAGCAGCGTTGGAGTCGGCACAGATACGCAGTATTTT. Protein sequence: CASSVGVGTDTQYF.

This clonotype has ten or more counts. The CDR3 spells CASSLSAGGFYNEQFF. The CDR3 region has the DNA TGTGCCAGCAGCTTATCAGCGGGGGGCTTTTACAATGAGCAGTTCTTC. This chain links TRBV7-2 with TRBJ2-1, with 9 bases fitting TRBD2. Losses at the gene ends were 2 bases for V and 4 bases for J; bases not matched to a gene: 6. CDR3 length equals 16 residues. Germline V lookup: CDR1 SGHTA, CDR2 FQGNSA.

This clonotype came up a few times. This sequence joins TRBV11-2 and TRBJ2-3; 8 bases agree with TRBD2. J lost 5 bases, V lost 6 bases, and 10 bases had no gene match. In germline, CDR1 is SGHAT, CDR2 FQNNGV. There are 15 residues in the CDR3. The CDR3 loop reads CASSFSGAQGDTQYF. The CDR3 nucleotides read TGTGCCAGCAGTTTTAGCGGGGCACAAGGAGATACGCAGTATTTT.

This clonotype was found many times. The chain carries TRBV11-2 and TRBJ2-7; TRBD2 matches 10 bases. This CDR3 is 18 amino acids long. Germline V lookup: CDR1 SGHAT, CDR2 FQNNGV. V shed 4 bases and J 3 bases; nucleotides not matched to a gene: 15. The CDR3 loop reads CASSSLIPGLAKSYEQYF. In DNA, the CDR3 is TGTGCCAGCAGCTCACTAATCCCGGGACTAGCGAAAAGCTACGAGCAGTACTTC.

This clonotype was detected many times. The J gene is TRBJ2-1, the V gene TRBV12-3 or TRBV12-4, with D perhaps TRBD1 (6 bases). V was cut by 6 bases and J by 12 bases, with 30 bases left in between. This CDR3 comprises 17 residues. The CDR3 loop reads CASSPTLGQTSMIGQFF. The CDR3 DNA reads TGTGCCAGCAGCCCCACCCTCGGACAGACTTCAATGATAGGGCAGTTCTTC.

The DNA for the CDR3 is TGTGCCAGCAGCGTGGGGACTAGCGGAGACACCGGGGAGCTGTTTTTT. Translated: CASSVGTSGDTGELFF. The chain links TRBV7-4 to TRBJ2-2; 11 nucleotides line up with TRBD2. Germline-derived CDR1 and CDR2 are SGHVT and SQSDAQ. The CDR3 covers 16 residues. V was pared by 5 bases and J by 3 bases, with 5 bases of the junction left unmatched.

CDR3 sequence reads: CASSIWPGRPRPNEQFF. DNA for the CDR3: TGTGCCAGTAGTATATGGCCCGGTCGACCTCGGCCCAATGAGCAGTTCTTC. This chain joins TRBV19 and TRBJ2-1, with unresolved D. The CDR3 loop spans 17 amino acids. Germline CDR1 reads LNHDA; CDR2 reads SQIVND (reference sequence). V was pared by 2 bases and J by 6 bases, with 20 bases between.

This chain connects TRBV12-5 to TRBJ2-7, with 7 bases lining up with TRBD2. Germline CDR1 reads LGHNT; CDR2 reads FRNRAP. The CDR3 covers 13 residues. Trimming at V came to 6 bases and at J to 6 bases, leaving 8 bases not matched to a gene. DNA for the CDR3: TGTGCTAGTGGATGGGGGGGAGGGCGCGAGCAGTACTTC. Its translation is CASGWGGGREQYF.

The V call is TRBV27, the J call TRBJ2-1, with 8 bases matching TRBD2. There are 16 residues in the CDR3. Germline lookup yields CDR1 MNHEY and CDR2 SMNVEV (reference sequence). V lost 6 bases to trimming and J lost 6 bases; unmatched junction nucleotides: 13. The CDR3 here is CASRPRAAGVLNEQFF. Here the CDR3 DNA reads TGTGCCAGCAGGCCCCGCGCAGCGGGGGTCCTCAATGAGCAGTTCTTC.

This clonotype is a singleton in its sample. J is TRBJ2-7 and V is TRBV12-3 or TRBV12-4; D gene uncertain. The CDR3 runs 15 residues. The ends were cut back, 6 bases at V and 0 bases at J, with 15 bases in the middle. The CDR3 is CASSLGPESSYEQYF. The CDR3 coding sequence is TGTGCCAGCAGCCTAGGGCCCGAAAGCTCCTACGAGCAGTACTTC.

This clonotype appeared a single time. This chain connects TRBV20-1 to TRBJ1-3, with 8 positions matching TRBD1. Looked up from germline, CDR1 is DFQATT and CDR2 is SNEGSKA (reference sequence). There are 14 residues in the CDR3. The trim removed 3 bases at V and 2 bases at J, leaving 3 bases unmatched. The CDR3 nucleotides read TGCAGTGCTAGGCTGGGACAGGCTGGAAACACCATATATTTT. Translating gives CSARLGQAGNTIYF.

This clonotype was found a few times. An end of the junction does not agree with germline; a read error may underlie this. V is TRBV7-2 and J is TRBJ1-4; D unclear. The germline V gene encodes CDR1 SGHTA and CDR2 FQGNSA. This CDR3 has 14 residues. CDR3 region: CASNLGQPGEKLFF. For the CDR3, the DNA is TGTGCCAGCAACTTAGGGCAGCCCGGTGAAAAACTGTTTTTT.

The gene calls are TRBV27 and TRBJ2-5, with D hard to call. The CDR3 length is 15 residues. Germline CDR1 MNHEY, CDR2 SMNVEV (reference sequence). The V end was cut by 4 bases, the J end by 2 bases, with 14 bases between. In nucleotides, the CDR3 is TGTGCCAGCAGTTCGGGTTGGAGCCCTCAAGAGACCCAGTACTTC. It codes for CASSSGWSPQETQYF.

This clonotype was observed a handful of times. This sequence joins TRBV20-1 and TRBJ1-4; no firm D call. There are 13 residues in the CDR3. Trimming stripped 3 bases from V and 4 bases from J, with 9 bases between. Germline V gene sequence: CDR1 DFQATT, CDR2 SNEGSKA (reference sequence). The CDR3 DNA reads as TGCAGTGCTAGCGTGGGGAGTAATGAAAAACTGTTTTTT. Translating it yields CSASVGSNEKLFF.

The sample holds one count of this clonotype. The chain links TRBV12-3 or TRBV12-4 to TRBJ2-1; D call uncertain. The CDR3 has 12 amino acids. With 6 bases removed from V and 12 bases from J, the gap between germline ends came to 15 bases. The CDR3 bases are TGTGCCAGCAGCCGAACATTCAACGGGCAGTTCTTC. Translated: CASSRTFNGQFF.